The sequence of this T cell receptor (beta chain) was determined in a study of T cells expressing NK-cell markers. In the study overall: The study sequenced eight donors, seven HCMV-seropositive and one seronegative.

CDR3 length: 15 amino acids. Germline CDR1 and CDR2: MNHEY and SVGEGT. The study, taken as a whole, reports: Dominant NKG2C+ clonotypes were found to form about 1.0-7.5% of CD8+ T cells in more than five donors. The HCMV specificity of the expanded NKG2C+ T cell clones stayed unresolved.

Comments on this clonotype: The antigen remains undetermined.

TCRdb reworked the 5' RACE reads into one entry per CDR3 protein, no DNA. In all, the sample yields some 280,000 distinct CDR3 sequences. The chain employs TRBV6-2 or TRBV6-3 and TRBJ1-2; TCRdb designates TRBD1, a call that cannot be tested without DNA. The source of this sequence is a man younger than 30 in good health. The sequenced sample consisted of blood T cells: a sorted CD56 or NKG2C T cell subset, CD4+ or CD8+ T cells, or bulk PBMC T cells (not recorded which). CDR3: CASLRPGQGRHGYTF.